The next 14 T cell receptor beta chains were all read from a single sample in a study of tumor-infiltrating lymphocytes in localized non-small cell lung cancer. The method was immunoSEQ multiplex PCR; TCRdb's version includes in-frame clones alone and lacks a portion of them. This sample carries approximately 15,000 clones, more than 60% of them seen once, and the ten largest clones take around 4.1%. Sequenced: lung tumor tissue. Receptors were obtained from a human donor with non-small cell lung cancer.

This chain links TRBV10-3 with TRBJ2-3, with unresolved D. Trimming took 2 bases from V and 2 from J, leaving 11 bases between them. This CDR3 comprises 15 residues. The germline CDR1 and CDR2 sequences are ENHRY and SYGVKD. The CDR3 region is CAISEEDQYTDTQYF. The CDR3 coding sequence is TGTGCCATCAGTGAGGAAGATCAATACACAGATACGCAGTATTTT.

V gene TRBV4-3 combines with J gene TRBJ2-3; D is unresolved. CDR1 and CDR2 (germline): LGHNA, YSLEER. CDR3 size: 13 residues. The V and J ends lost 1 base and 5 bases respectively, with 7 bases between them. The chain's CDR3 is CASSQGSGDTQYF. In DNA, the CDR3 is TGCGCCAGCAGCCAAGGTTCCGGAGATACGCAGTATTTT.

Here the CDR3 DNA reads TGTGCCAGCAGCCGACAGCGGGGGAGCGACAGCTCCTACAATGAGCAGTTCTTC. As protein: CASSRQRGSDSSYNEQFF. V and J are TRBV7-2 and TRBJ2-1; the match to TRBD2 covers 8 bases. Germline CDR1 is SGHTA and CDR2 is FQGNSA. The CDR3 has 18 amino acids. V lost 5 bases to trimming and J lost 0 bases; unmatched junction nucleotides: 12.

The V gene is TRBV7-9, the J gene TRBJ2-5, with D hard to call. Germline assignment: CDR1 SEHNR and CDR2 FQNEAQ (reference sequence). The CDR3 is made up of 12 amino acids. V was cut by 5 bases and J by 1 base, with 5 bases left in between. The CDR3 DNA follows: TGTGCCAGCAGCAGAGGCCAAGAGACCCAGTACTTC. This encodes CASSRGQETQYF.

CDR3 in DNA: TGTGCCAGCTCACCGATGAGTATAGCGGGGGCCAACACCGGGGAGCTGTTTTTT. Residues: CASSPMSIAGANTGELFF. The rearrangement uses TRBV18 and TRBJ2-2; 9 nucleotides match TRBD2. This CDR3 spans 18 amino acids. V was clipped by 3 bases and J by 2 bases; unmatched bases: 10. In germline, CDR1 is KGHSH, CDR2 LQKENI.

V and J are TRBV28 and TRBJ2-1; tentatively, D is TRBD1 or TRBD2 (5 bases each). Germline CDR1 and CDR2: MDHEN and SYDVKM. V was cut by 6 bases and J by 5 bases, with 17 bases left in between. CDR3 length: 15 amino acids. DNA for the CDR3: TGTGCCAGCAGGTTGACAGTGAGGGCCAACAATGAGCAGTTCTTC. Protein sequence: CASRLTVRANNEQFF.

The rearrangement joins TRBV19 to TRBJ1-5, with D possibly matching TRBD1 (5 bases). Germline V gene sequence: CDR1 LNHDA, CDR2 SQIVND (reference sequence). V was pared by 5 bases and J by 0 bases, with 11 bases between. The CDR3 sequence is 15 residues long. The CDR3 DNA sequence: TGTGCCAGTAGTCCCGGGACTCCTAGCAATCAGCCCCAGCATTTT. The encoded protein is CASSPGTPSNQPQHF.

The chain employs TRBV2 and TRBJ2-3; 9 bases are a match to TRBD2. The junction had 1 base not matched to a gene; V was cut back by 10 bases and J by 2 bases. The CDR3 loop spans 12 amino acids. Germline-derived CDR1 and CDR2 are SNHLY and FYNNEI. The CDR3 is CATSGNTDTQYF. The CDR3 region has the DNA TGTGCCACTAGCGGGAACACAGATACGCAGTATTTT. The full variable domain, rest sourced from reference TRBV2 and TRBJ2-3, is EPEVTQTPSHQVTQMGQEVILRCVPISNHLYFYWYRQILGQKVEFLVSFYNNEISEKSEIFDDQFSVERPDGSNFTLKIRSTKLEDSAMYFCATSGNTDTQYFGPGTRLTVL.

The V gene is TRBV7-2, the J gene TRBJ2-7; 7 bases agree with TRBD1. Germline loops: CDR1 SGHTA, CDR2 FQGNSA. CDR3 length equals 14 residues. Unmatched junction bases numbered 5, after V lost 4 bases and J lost 2 bases. The CDR3 reads CASSSWTGTYEQYF. The CDR3 nucleotides are TGTGCCAGCAGCTCCTGGACAGGTACCTACGAGCAGTACTTC.

The chain is built from TRBV4-1 and TRBJ2-7; TRBD2 matches 13 bases. V shed 3 bases, J shed 1 base, and the junction held 3 bases outside the gene matches. The CDR3 is 16 residues long. CDR1 and CDR2 (germline): MGHRA, YSYEKL. In nucleotides, the CDR3 is TGCGCCAGCAGCCAGGCGGGACTAGCGGGGTCCTACGAGCAGTACTTC. Residues: CASSQAGLAGSYEQYF.

The genes are TRBV4-1 and TRBJ2-7, with D perhaps TRBD1 (6 bases). CDR1 MGHRA and CDR2 YSYEKL come from the germline V gene. Trimming removed 1 base from V and 0 bases from J, with 13 bases in between. CDR3 length: 16 amino acids. The DNA for the CDR3 is TGCGCCAGCAGCCAAGGTATACAGGGAATCTCCTACGAGCAGTACTTC. The encoded protein is CASSQGIQGISYEQYF.

There are a few counts of this clone. The rearrangement joins TRBV10-3 to TRBJ1-4, with 12 bases lining up with TRBD1. The CDR3 has 15 amino acids. Germline lookup yields CDR1 ENHRY and CDR2 SYGVKD. With 5 bases clipped from V and 7 bases from J, the junction kept 5 bases outside the gene matches. The CDR3 DNA reads as TGTGCCATCAGTCCGGGACAGGGGGCTAGTGAAAAACTGTTTTTT. Protein product: CAISPGQGASEKLFF.

In this sample, this clone turned up once. The CDR3: CAWAKGVAVNQPQHF. In nucleotides, the CDR3 is TGTGCCTGGGCCAAGGGGGTTGCTGTGAATCAGCCCCAGCATTTT. J is TRBJ1-5 and V is TRBV30, with D perhaps matching TRBD1 (6 bases). Germline V CDR1 and CDR2: GTSNPN, SVGIG (reference sequence). Trimming removed 5 bases at V and 4 bases at J, with 18 bases between. This CDR3 region has 15 residues.

This clone was detected only a few times. This sequence joins TRBV10-3 and TRBJ1-2; 7 bases agree with TRBD1. The trim removed 8 bases at V and 6 bases at J, leaving 12 bases unmatched. Germline CDR1 reads ENHRY; CDR2 reads SYGVKD. The CDR3 totals 14 residues. In DNA, the CDR3 is TGTGCCATCGGTCGAGACAGGGAGTATAATGGCTACACCTTC. Amino acids: CAIGRDREYNGYTF.